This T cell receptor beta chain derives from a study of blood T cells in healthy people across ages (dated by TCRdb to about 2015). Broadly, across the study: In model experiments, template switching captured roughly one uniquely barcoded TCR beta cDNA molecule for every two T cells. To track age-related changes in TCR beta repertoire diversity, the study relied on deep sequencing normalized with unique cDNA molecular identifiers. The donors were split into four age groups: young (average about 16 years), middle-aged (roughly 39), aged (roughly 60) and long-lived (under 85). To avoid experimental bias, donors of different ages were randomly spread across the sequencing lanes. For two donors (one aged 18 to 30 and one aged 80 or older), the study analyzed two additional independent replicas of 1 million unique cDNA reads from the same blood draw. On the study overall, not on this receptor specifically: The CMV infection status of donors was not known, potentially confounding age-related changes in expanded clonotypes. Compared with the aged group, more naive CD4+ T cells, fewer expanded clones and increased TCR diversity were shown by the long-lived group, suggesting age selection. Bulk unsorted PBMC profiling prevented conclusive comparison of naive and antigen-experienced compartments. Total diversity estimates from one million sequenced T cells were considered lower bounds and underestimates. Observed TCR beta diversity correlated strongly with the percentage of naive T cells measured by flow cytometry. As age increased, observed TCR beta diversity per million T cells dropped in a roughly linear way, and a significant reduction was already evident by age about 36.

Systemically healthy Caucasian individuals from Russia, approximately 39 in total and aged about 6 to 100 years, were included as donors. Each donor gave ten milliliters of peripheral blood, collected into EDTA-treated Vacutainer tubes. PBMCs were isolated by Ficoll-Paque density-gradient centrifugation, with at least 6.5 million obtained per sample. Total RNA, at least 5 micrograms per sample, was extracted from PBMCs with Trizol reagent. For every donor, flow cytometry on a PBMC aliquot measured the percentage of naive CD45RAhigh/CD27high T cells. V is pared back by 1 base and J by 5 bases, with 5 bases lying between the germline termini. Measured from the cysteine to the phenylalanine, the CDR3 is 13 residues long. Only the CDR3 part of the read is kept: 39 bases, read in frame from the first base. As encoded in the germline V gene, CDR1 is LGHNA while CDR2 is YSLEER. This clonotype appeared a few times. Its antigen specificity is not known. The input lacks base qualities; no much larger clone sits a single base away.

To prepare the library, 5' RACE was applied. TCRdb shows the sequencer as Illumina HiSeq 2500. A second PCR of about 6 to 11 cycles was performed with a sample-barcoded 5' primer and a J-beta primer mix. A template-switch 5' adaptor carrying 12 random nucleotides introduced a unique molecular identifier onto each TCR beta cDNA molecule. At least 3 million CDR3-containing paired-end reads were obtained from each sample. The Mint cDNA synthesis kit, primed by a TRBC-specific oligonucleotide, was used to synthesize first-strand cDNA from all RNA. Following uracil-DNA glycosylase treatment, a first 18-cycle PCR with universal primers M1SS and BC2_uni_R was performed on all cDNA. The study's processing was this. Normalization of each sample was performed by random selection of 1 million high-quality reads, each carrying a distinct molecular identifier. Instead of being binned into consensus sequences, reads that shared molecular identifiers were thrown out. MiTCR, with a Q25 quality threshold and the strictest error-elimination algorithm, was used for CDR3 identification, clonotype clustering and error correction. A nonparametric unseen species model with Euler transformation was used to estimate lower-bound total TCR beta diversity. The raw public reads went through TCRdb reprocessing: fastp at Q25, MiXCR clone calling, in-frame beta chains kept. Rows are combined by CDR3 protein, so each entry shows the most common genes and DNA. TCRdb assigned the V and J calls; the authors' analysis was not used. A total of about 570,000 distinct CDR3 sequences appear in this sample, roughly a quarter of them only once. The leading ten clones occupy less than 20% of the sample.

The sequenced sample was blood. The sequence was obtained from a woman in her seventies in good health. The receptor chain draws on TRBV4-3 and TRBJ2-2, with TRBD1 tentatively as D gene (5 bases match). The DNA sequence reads TGCGCCAGCAGCCAAGGACAGACCGGGGAGCTGTTTTTT. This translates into CASSQGQTGELFF.